Listed below are T cell receptor beta chains from one sample, sequenced in a study of PD-1 blockade in classical Hodgkin lymphoma. TCRdb's table, derived via immunoSEQ multiplex PCR, lists solely in-frame clones and lacks some. The sample yields about 21,000 clones, approximately 68% seen once. Here the sequenced sample was CD4+ T cells from blood, taken before the fourth cycle of nivolumab. Receptors originate from a human donor with classical Hodgkin lymphoma. Each CDR3 is given with its conserved first and last residue. A D gene is named only where the DNA matches it firmly. Size values are once, few and many counts, or a class for expanded clones, and some rows have none.

. | . | TRBJ1-2 | TRBV6-5 | TGTGCCTCGGGGAGGGGGGATTATGGCTACACCTTC | CASGRGDYGYTF
. | few | TRBJ1-5 | TRBV28 | TGTGCCAGCAGTTTCAGGCGGTATAATCAGCCCCAGCATTTT | CASSFRRYNQPQHF
. | . | TRBJ1-5 | TRBV6-1 | TGTGCCAGCAGTGATACAGGGTTGGGTCAGCCCCAGCATTTT | CASSDTGLGQPQHF
. | . | TRBJ2-2 | TRBV30 | TGTGCCTGGAGGGACTACAACACCGGGGAGCTGTTTTTT | CAWRDYNTGELFF
TRBD1 | . | TRBJ1-6 | TRBV7-9 | TGTGCCAGCAGCTTCAGACAGGGTGATTCACCCCTCCACTTT | CASSFRQGDSPLHF
TRBD1 | . | TRBJ1-2 | TRBV2 | TGTGCCAGCAGGACCGGGACAGGCAATTCTCTAACTAACTATGGCTACACCTTC | CASRTGTGNSLTNYGYTF
. | . | TRBJ1-6 | TRBV7-2 | TGTGCCAGCAGCTTAGGGGGCCAATGGAATTCACCCCTCCACTTT | CASSLGGQWNSPLHF
. | . | TRBJ1-6 | TRBV10-3 | TGTGCCATCAGTGCTGAAGGGGTAGGGGGTTCGCCCCTCCACTTT | CAISAEGVGGSPLHF
. | . | TRBJ2-2 | TRBV21-1 | TGTGCCAGCAGCAAAGAAGAGGGGACAACCAACACCGGGGAGCTGTTTTTT | CASSKEEGTTNTGELFF
TRBD1 | . | TRBJ1-1 | TRBV7-9 | TGTGCCAGCAGCTTGGATCCGGGACAGGGAGGATCTGAAGCTTTCTTT | CASSLDPGQGGSEAFF
TRBD1 | . | TRBJ2-7 | TRBV18 | TGTGCCAGCTCACGCGGACAGGGGCGCTACGAGCAGTACTTC | CASSRGQGRYEQYF
. | . | TRBJ2-7 | TRBV9 | TGTGCCAGCAGCGTAGGGGGCTGGGAATACGAGCAGTACTTC | CASSVGGWEYEQYF
TRBD2 | . | TRBJ2-7 | TRBV4-3 | TGCGCCAGCAGCCTCACGGGGACTAGCGGGGGGGCATTTGGGCAGTACTTC | CASSLTGTSGGAFGQYF
. | . | TRBJ2-5 | TRBV5-6 | TGTGCCAGCAGCTTAGACGAGCAAGAGACCCAGTACTTC | CASSLDEQETQYF
. | few | TRBJ2-7 | TRBV2 | TGTGCGGGCGGGCAGGGCGCCTACGAGCAGTACTTC | CAGGQGAYEQYF
. | . | TRBJ1-1 | TRBV30 | TGTGCCTTCCGGGACACGAACACTGAAGCTTTCTTT | CAFRDTNTEAFF